This paragraph covers one T cell receptor (beta chain) sequence. The data were obtained in a study of blood T cell repertoires in COVID-19. Clones were sequenced by immunoSEQ multiplex PCR, and TCRdb holds only the in-frame ones, with some missing. The sample lists around 400,000 clones, roughly four fifths occurring once. The specimen sequenced was PBMCs or T cells enriched from blood (not recorded which). This receptor was taken from a woman aged 45-60 years who had recovered from COVID-19.

CDR3 DNA: TGTGCCAGCAGATACCGGGGCGAGCGGGGCAATGAGCAGTTCTTC. Amino acid sequence: CASRYRGERGNEQFF. J is TRBJ2-1 and V is TRBV3-1 (or the pseudogene TRBV3-2); 7 bases agree with TRBD2. The germline V gene has CDR1 LGHDT and CDR2 YNNKEL (reference sequence). V was pared by 6 bases and J by 6 bases, with 11 bases of the junction left unmatched. The CDR3 has 15 residues.